This T cell receptor beta chain was identified during a study of OX40 agonist ivuxolimab in advanced cancers. Whole-study context: Three individuals attained partial responses, comprising one hepatocellular carcinoma case and two cutaneous melanoma cases.

The CDR3 runs 15 residues. Trimming cost V 3 bases and J 6 bases; bases outside gene matches: 5. CDR1 and CDR2 from the germline V gene are SGHVS and FNYEAQ. Sequencing used immunoSEQ multiplex PCR; TCRdb keeps in-frame clones, though not all of them. The data hold about 50,000 clones, with roughly 81% observed a single time. This clonotype was obtained from an adult with an advanced solid tumor such as melanoma, head and neck, liver or kidney cancer. This specimen consisted of CD4+ or CD8+ T cells sorted from blood, obtained in a trial of the OX40 agonist ivuxolimab. The genes are TRBV7-6 and TRBJ2-1; 10 bases line up with TRBD2. The CDR3 loop is CASSFTSGIGNEQFF. CDR3 nucleotides: TGTGCCAGCAGCTTTACTAGCGGGATTGGCAATGAGCAGTTCTTC.